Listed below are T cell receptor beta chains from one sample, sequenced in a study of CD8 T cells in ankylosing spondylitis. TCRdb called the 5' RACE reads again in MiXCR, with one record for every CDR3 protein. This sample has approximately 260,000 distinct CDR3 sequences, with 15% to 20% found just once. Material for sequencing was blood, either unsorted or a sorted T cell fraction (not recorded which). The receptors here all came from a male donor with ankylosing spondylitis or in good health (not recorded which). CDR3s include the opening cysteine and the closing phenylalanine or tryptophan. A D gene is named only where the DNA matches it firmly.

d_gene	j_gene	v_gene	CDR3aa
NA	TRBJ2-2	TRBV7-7	CASSLSSGGELFF
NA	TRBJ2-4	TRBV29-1	CSVEDPGDSGGSDIQYF
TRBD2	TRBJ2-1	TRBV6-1	CASTTLAGPAYNEQFF
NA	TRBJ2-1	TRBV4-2	CASSQEDSSSYNEQFF
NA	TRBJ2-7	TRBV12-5	CATSQAIIGDPSYEQYF
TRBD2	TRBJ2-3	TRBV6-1	CASIRTSGKGRDTQYF
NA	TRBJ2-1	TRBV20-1	CSARDPGAMGQFF
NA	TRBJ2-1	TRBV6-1	CASSLIPSSYNEQFF
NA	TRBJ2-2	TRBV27	CASSLFDRGNTGELFF
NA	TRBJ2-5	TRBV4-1	CAGSQETGRQETQYF
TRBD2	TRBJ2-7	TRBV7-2	CASSLALAGIVDEQYF
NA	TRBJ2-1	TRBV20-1	CSASRLNNEQFF
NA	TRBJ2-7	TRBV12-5	CASAHGSSAYEQYF
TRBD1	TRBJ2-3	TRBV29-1	CSVDPYGQGAYTDTQYF
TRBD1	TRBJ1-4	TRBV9	CASSVAGTGVEKLFF
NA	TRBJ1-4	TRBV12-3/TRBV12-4	CASRNERVEKLFF